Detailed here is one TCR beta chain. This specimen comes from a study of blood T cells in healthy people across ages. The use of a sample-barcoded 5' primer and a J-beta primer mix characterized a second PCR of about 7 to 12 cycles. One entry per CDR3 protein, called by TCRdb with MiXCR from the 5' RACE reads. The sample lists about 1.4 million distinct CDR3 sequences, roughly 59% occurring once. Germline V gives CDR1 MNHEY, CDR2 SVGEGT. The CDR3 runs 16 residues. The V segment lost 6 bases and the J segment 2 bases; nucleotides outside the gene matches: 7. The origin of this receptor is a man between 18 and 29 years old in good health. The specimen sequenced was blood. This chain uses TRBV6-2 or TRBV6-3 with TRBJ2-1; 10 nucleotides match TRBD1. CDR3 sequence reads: CASRPTGTGAYNEQFF. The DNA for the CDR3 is TGTGCCAGCAGGCCCACCGGGACAGGGGCCTACAATGAGCAGTTCTTC.